The clone carrying this T cell receptor beta chain has a handful of counts. What it recognizes is unknown. The data are from a study of T cells in Graves' hyperthyroidism and ophthalmopathy. Findings and limits, study-wide: Blood also showed most of the thyroid clonotypes that were expanded above 0.001.

TCR beta CDR3 regions were amplified from RNA transcripts. During a first-round RT-PCR of the TCR CDR3, the HTBI primer set was used. TCRdb re-called the multiplex PCR reads through MiXCR, storing one row per CDR3 protein. The sample consists of around 350,000 distinct CDR3 sequences, approximately 25% of them appearing once. Graves' hyperthyroidism was deemed stable absent ophthalmopathy progression within 18 months. Every diagnosis used clinical symptoms, serum thyroxine and TRAb, thyroid ultrasound and orbital computed tomography. The CDR3 extends over 13 amino acids. Deletions cut 3 bases from V and 4 bases from J, with 7 bases between.

Material for sequencing was blood. The chain links TRBV12-3 or TRBV12-4 to TRBJ1-5; D unclear. The source of this sequence is a man aged 50-59 years with Graves' hyperthyroidism. The CDR3 region has the DNA TGTGCCAGCAGTTTGAGGCAGAATCAGCCCCAGCATTTT. Translation: CASSLRQNQPQHF.